These 29 T cell receptor beta chains share one sample of origin, sequenced in a study of blood T cell repertoires in COVID-19. Clones were sequenced by immunoSEQ multiplex PCR, and TCRdb holds only the in-frame ones, with some missing. The sample includes some 240,000 clones, roughly 80% seen only once; the top ten take 9.5% to 15%. Sequenced material: peripheral blood. The receptors originated from a woman in her fifties or sixties with active or convalescent COVID-19.

The V gene is TRBV9, the J gene TRBJ1-5, with TRBD1 matching over 9 bases. This CDR3 has 16 residues. Trimming took 0 bases from V and 7 from J; bases not matched to a gene: 8. Germline-derived CDR1 and CDR2 are SGDLS and YYNGEE. CDR3 nucleotide sequence: TGTGCCAGCAGCGTAGCTACAGGGGGCAGAAGGCAGCCCCAGCATTTT. Translated, it gives CASSVATGGRRQPQHF.

The CDR3 DNA sequence: TGTGCCAGCAGTCTTGGGACAGGGGGTAATTCACCCCTCCACTTT. It specifies CASSLGTGGNSPLHF. This rearrangement joins TRBV6-6 to TRBJ1-6, with 11 bases matching TRBD1. V dropped 5 bases and J dropped 6; count of bases not matched to a gene: 3. Germline loops: CDR1 MNHNY, CDR2 SVGAGI (reference sequence). This CDR3 is built from 15 residues.

This clone was recorded only once. V is TRBV6-5 and J is TRBJ1-2; no clear D gene. This CDR3 has 11 residues. CDR1 and CDR2 from the germline V gene are MNHEY and SVGAGI. Trimming shortened V by 6 bases and J by 1 base, and 3 bases separated the two germline ends. Here the CDR3 DNA reads TGTGCCAGCAGCCGTAACTATGGCTACACCTTC. Translating it yields CASSRNYGYTF.

This clone was seen a single time. The chain links TRBV5-1 to TRBJ2-7; 7 bases agree with TRBD2. V lost 4 bases and J lost 6; bases outside the gene matches: 10. Germline loops: CDR1 SGHRS, CDR2 YFSETQ. The CDR3 is 14 residues long. The CDR3 is CASSQASGLSEQYF. The CDR3 coding sequence is TGCGCCAGCAGCCAGGCTAGCGGATTGAGCGAGCAGTACTTC. Drawing the rest from reference TRBV5-1 and TRBJ2-7, the complete variable domain is KAGVTQTPRYLIKTRGQQVTLSCSPISGHRSVSWYQQTPGQGLQFLFEYFSETQRNKGNFPGRFSGRQFSNSRSEMNVSTLELGDSALYLCASSQASGLSEQYFGPGTRLTVT.

This chain connects TRBV11-2 to TRBJ2-1, with D perhaps matching TRBD2 (7 bases). Germline values: CDR1 SGHAT, CDR2 FQNNGV. This CDR3 contains 13 residues. The V end was cut by 5 bases, the J end by 7 bases, with 12 bases between. The CDR3 protein is CASSLGRGNEQFF. Written as DNA, the CDR3 is TGTGCCAGCAGCCTTGGGAGGGGGAATGAGCAGTTCTTC.

The rearrangement joins TRBV28 to TRBJ1-2, with 12 positions matching TRBD1. Germline trimming cut 5 bases from V and 3 bases from J; bases unmatched to any gene: 10. The germline V gene has CDR1 MDHEN and CDR2 SYDVKM. The CDR3 length is 17 residues. DNA of the CDR3: TGTGCCAGCAGTCTCGGGACAGGGGGCTTTAGGTACTATGGCTACACCTTC. Translated: CASSLGTGGFRYYGYTF.

With regard to this clone: In the same sample, other DNA sequences code for this CDR3. This sequence joins TRBV6-5 and TRBJ1-4; D possibly corresponds to TRBD1 (5 bases). Trimming removed 2 bases at V and 7 bases at J, with 11 bases between. The CDR3 loop spans 14 amino acids. Germline V gene lookup returns CDR1 MNHEY and CDR2 SVGAGI. The CDR3 is CASSYGGGGEKLFF. The CDR3 DNA reads as TGTGCCAGCAGTTACGGCGGGGGTGGTGAAAAACTGTTTTTT.

The chain recombines TRBV4-3 with TRBJ2-4; 10 bases agree with TRBD1. The V gene end was trimmed by 1 base and the J gene end by 6 bases; junction bases not matched to a gene: 9. This CDR3 contains 17 residues. CDR1 and CDR2 from the germline V gene are LGHNA and YSLEER. The CDR3 DNA sequence: TGCGCCAGCAGCCAAGTTTCCGGGACAGGGGAGGGAAACATTCAGTACTTC. It translates to CASSQVSGTGEGNIQYF.

The chain combines TRBV6-5 with TRBJ1-1, with unresolved D. V lost 6 bases to trimming and J lost 4 bases, with 12 bases between them. The CDR3 contains 13 residues. CDR1 is MNHEY and CDR2 is SVGAGI in the germline V gene. The CDR3 here is CASRLDKATEAFF. CDR3 nucleotides: TGTGCCAGCAGACTAGACAAGGCCACTGAAGCTTTCTTT.

This clone was picked up one time. This chain uses TRBV10-2 with TRBJ2-7, with D possibly being TRBD2 (5 bases). CDR3 length equals 17 residues. Germline V lookup: CDR1 WSHSY, CDR2 SAAADI. Between the trimmed V and J ends, which lost 3 bases and 5 bases, there was a span of 23 bases. CDR3 loop: CASSDPRGGIKQNEQYF. In DNA, the CDR3 is TGCGCCAGCAGTGACCCTCGGGGTGGAATAAAACAAAACGAGCAGTACTTC.

The chain uses TRBV6-5 and TRBJ2-5; tentatively, D is TRBD2 (7 bases). Germline V CDR1 and CDR2: MNHEY, SVGAGI. This CDR3 has 14 amino acids. The ends were cut back, 5 bases at V and 5 bases at J, with 15 bases in the middle. The CDR3 DNA reads TGTGCCAGCAGTCAGACGGGGGGCCCCGAGACCCAGTACTTC. It encodes CASSQTGGPETQYF.

The chain couples TRBV5-1 to TRBJ2-5; 9 bases map to TRBD2. Germline assignment: CDR1 SGHRS and CDR2 YFSETQ. V gave up 4 bases and J gave up 7 bases; unmatched junction bases: 14. The CDR3 consists of 16 residues. The CDR3 protein is CASSLGTSSPPGTQYF. The DNA for the CDR3 is TGCGCCAGCAGCCTAGGGACTAGCAGTCCCCCAGGGACCCAGTACTTC.

The gene calls are TRBV2 and TRBJ1-5, with 7 bases matching TRBD1. CDR1 and CDR2 (germline): SNHLY, FYNNEI. The V segment lost 1 base and the J segment 7 bases; nucleotides outside the gene matches: 10. The CDR3 length is 16 residues. In nucleotides, the CDR3 is TGTGCCAGCAGTGAAGGGGGGAGAGGGGGCGGGCAGCCCCAGCATTTT. Translation: CASSEGGRGGGQPQHF.

This clone was seen only a few times. This chain links TRBV14 with TRBJ1-2; D not resolved. This CDR3 region has 14 residues. Germline V gene sequence: CDR1 SGHDN, CDR2 FVKESK. V was pared by 0 bases and J by 4 bases, with 9 bases between. CDR3 sequence reads: CASSQDTTVYGYTF. CDR3 DNA sequence: TGTGCCAGCAGCCAAGATACCACGGTCTATGGCTACACCTTC. Combining the CDR3 with reference TRBV14 and TRBJ1-2 gives the whole variable domain EAGVTQFPSHSVIEKGQTVTLRCDPISGHDNLYWYRRVMGKEIKFLLHFVKESKQDESGMPNNRFLAERTGGTYSTLKVQPAELEDSGVYFCASSQDTTVYGYTFGSGTRLTVV.

The J gene is TRBJ2-4, the V gene TRBV9; D is possibly TRBD1 (5 bases). V gave up 3 bases and J gave up 0 bases, with 10 bases separating them. The CDR3 sequence is 15 residues long. The germline V gene has CDR1 SGDLS and CDR2 YYNGEE. This chain's CDR3 is CASSAPGIAKNIQYF. The CDR3 DNA is TGTGCCAGCAGCGCCCCAGGGATAGCCAAAAACATTCAGTACTTC. The whole variable domain, remainder taken from reference TRBV9 and TRBJ2-4, is DSGVTQTPKHLITATGQRVTLRCSPRSGDLSVYWYQQSLDQGLQFLIQYYNGEERAKGNILERFSAQQFPDLHSELNLSSLELGDSALYFCASSAPGIAKNIQYFGAGTRLSVL.

A few counts support this clone. The chain has TRBV6-2 or TRBV6-3 and TRBJ2-3; 10 positions agree with TRBD2. This CDR3 comprises 17 residues. V was pared by 0 bases and J by 1 base, with 4 bases of the junction left unmatched. Germline CDR1 MNHEY, CDR2 SVGEGT. CDR3 bases: TGTGCCAGCAGTTACTCGATAGCGGGGGGCCGCACAGATACGCAGTATTTT. It yields the protein CASSYSIAGGRTDTQYF.

V gene TRBV6-5 combines with J gene TRBJ1-2, with 11 positions matching TRBD1. Per the germline V gene, CDR1 is MNHEY and CDR2 is SVGAGI. The CDR3 sequence is 16 residues long. With 2 bases clipped from V and 6 bases from J, the junction kept 8 bases outside the gene matches. Here the CDR3 reads CASSYNTGQGANGYTF. CDR3 nucleotides: TGTGCCAGCAGTTACAATACAGGACAGGGGGCGAATGGCTACACCTTC.

This sequence joins TRBV5-1 and TRBJ1-2; 9 bases are a match to TRBD1. The CDR3 consists of 13 residues. CDR1 is SGHRS, CDR2 YFSETQ, per germline. V was pared by 3 bases and J by 6 bases, with 3 bases of the junction left unmatched. DNA of the CDR3: TGCGCCAGCAGCTCACGACAGGGGGATGGCTACACCTTC. Residues: CASSSRQGDGYTF.

The chain links TRBV3-1 (or the pseudogene TRBV3-2) to TRBJ2-3; 12 bases agree with TRBD2. The CDR3 length is 18 residues. V was clipped by 3 bases and J by 2 bases; unmatched bases: 9. Germline lookup yields CDR1 LGHDT and CDR2 YNNKEL (reference sequence). The CDR3 DNA is TGTGCCAGCAGCCACCTCGGACTAGCGGGGCGTTACACAGATACGCAGTATTTT. Protein: CASSHLGLAGRYTDTQYF.

The chain combines TRBV7-9 with TRBJ1-1; TRBD1 aligns across 7 bases. The length of the CDR3 is 13 residues. Trimming removed 5 bases from V and 1 base from J; junction bases left unmatched: 1. The germline V gene has CDR1 SEHNR and CDR2 FQNEAQ (reference sequence). CDR3 nucleotides: TGTGCCAGCAGCGGACAGGCGAACACTGAAGCTTTCTTT. This encodes CASSGQANTEAFF.

The chain combines TRBV30 with TRBJ2-3; 8 nucleotides line up with TRBD1. Germline V gene lookup returns CDR1 GTSNPN and CDR2 SVGIG (reference sequence). CDR3 length: 13 amino acids. With V trimmed by 4 bases and J by 4 bases, 4 bases remained unmatched. Here the CDR3 DNA reads TGTGCCTGGAATCAGGGGGCGGCAGATACGCAGTATTTT. Translation gives CAWNQGAADTQYF.

The sample holds one count of this clone. This chain uses TRBV29-1 with TRBJ1-3; D is ambiguous. Per germline, CDR1 SQVTM and CDR2 ANQGSEA. Deletions cut 8 bases from V and 0 bases from J, with 5 bases between. CDR3 length equals 11 residues. The CDR3 DNA follows: TGCAGCATGGCCTCTGGAAACACCATATATTTT. Translating gives CSMASGNTIYF.

The chain combines TRBV30 with TRBJ1-1; TRBD1 agrees at 7 bases. Germline trimming cut 7 bases from V and 1 base from J; bases unmatched to any gene: 6. Germline V lookup: CDR1 GTSNPN, CDR2 SVGIG (reference sequence). This CDR3 spans 13 amino acids. CDR3: CASSGGPNTEAFF. CDR3 nucleotide sequence: TGTGCCTCCTCAGGGGGGCCGAACACTGAAGCTTTCTTT.

This clone was detected once. The chain links TRBV18 to TRBJ1-2; 9 positions match TRBD1. The length of the CDR3 is 15 residues. The germline V gene encodes CDR1 KGHSH and CDR2 LQKENI. J was trimmed by 1 base and V by 3 bases; bases with no gene match: 3. The CDR3 coding sequence is TGTGCCAGCTCACCCACAGGGGGCGGTAACTATGGCTACACCTTC. Its protein product is CASSPTGGGNYGYTF.

The chain has TRBV30 and TRBJ2-3, with D possibly being TRBD2 (6 bases). In germline, CDR1 is GTSNPN, CDR2 SVGIG (reference sequence). This CDR3 is built from 13 residues. V was pared by 8 bases and J by 4 bases, with 16 bases between. The CDR3 nucleotides are TGTGCCCATGGGAAGGAGGGAGCAGATACGCAGTATTTT. This encodes CAHGKEGADTQYF. The entire variable domain, with the rest obtained from reference TRBV30 and TRBJ2-3, is as follows: SQTIHQWPATLVQPVGSPLSLECTVEGTSNPNLYWYRQAAGRGLQLLFYSVGIGQISSEVPQNLSASRPQDRQFILSSKKLLLSDSGFYLCAHGKEGADTQYFGPGTRLTVL.

The CDR3 here is CASSLGQGLMSNQPQHF. The CDR3 coding sequence is TGTGCCAGCAGCTTAGGACAGGGGCTAATGAGCAATCAGCCCCAGCATTTT. The chain couples TRBV7-9 to TRBJ1-5; TRBD1 matches at 8 bases. V lost 1 base to trimming and J lost 1 base; unmatched junction nucleotides: 6. The CDR3 is 17 residues long. Per the germline V gene, CDR1 is SEHNR and CDR2 is FQNEAQ (reference sequence).

The chain joins TRBV19 to TRBJ1-5; D gene uncertain. The V end lost 7 bases, the J end lost 3 bases, and 19 bases lay between the germline ends. This CDR3 has 16 residues. From germline, CDR1 is LNHDA and CDR2 SQIVND (reference sequence). CDR3 sequence (DNA): TGTGCCAGTACTCCTTCGGACTTGGATTTCAATCAGCCCCAGCATTTT. The encoded protein is CASTPSDLDFNQPQHF.

The chain couples TRBV3-1 (or the pseudogene TRBV3-2) to TRBJ1-1; weak D call: TRBD1 (5 bases). Germline values: CDR1 LGHDT, CDR2 YNNKEL (reference sequence). Trimming removed 1 base at V and 3 bases at J, with 9 bases between. This CDR3 contains 14 residues. For the CDR3, the DNA is TGTGCCAGCAGCCAAGGGGGCCTGGACACTGAAGCTTTCTTT. This sequence encodes CASSQGGLDTEAFF.

This chain uses TRBV2 with TRBJ2-5; 11 bases agree with TRBD2. Per germline, CDR1 SNHLY and CDR2 FYNNEI. Unmatched junction bases numbered 9, after V lost 4 bases and J lost 5 bases. This CDR3 is 16 amino acids long. CDR3 amino acids: CASSARIAGGPETQYF. CDR3 nucleotide sequence: TGTGCCAGCAGTGCCAGAATAGCGGGGGGGCCGGAGACCCAGTACTTC.